These 26 T cell receptor beta chains were sequenced from one sample in a study of blood T cells in healthy people across ages. Next came a second PCR, run for roughly 6 to 11 cycles, which used a sample-barcoded 5' primer along with a J-beta primer mix. TCRdb redid the calling of the 5' RACE reads with MiXCR, one entry per CDR3 protein. This table has about 1.7 million distinct CDR3 sequences, 28% appearing once. The sample comprised blood. All receptors come from a woman aged 25-40 years in good health.

The rearrangement joins TRBV20-1 to TRBJ2-7; D is unclear. V lost 3 bases, J lost 12 bases, and 21 bases lay in between. The CDR3 is made up of 13 amino acids. Germline CDR1 is DFQATT and CDR2 is SNEGSKA (reference sequence). DNA for the CDR3: TGCAGTGCTAGTTGGGCAGCCAAGAGGACCCGGTACTTC. Its protein product is CSASWAAKRTRYF.

The rearrangement joins TRBV4-1 to TRBJ1-4, with D possibly matching TRBD1 (5 bases). CDR1 is MGHRA and CDR2 is YSYEKL in the germline V gene. Between the trimmed V and J ends, which lost 6 bases and 0 bases, there was a span of 14 bases. The CDR3 is 16 residues long. The CDR3 loop is CASSAGGIATNEKLFF. CDR3 sequence (DNA): TGCGCCAGCAGTGCGGGGGGAATAGCAACTAATGAAAAACTGTTTTTT.

The gene calls are TRBV7-2 and TRBJ1-5, with D unclear. This CDR3 spans 13 amino acids. CDR1 is SGHTA and CDR2 is FQGNSA in the germline V gene. V was trimmed by 3 bases and J by 5 bases, leaving 8 bases between them. CDR3 nucleotides: TGTGCCAGCAGCTTTCGGGCGGATCAGCCCCAGCATTTT. Translation gives CASSFRADQPQHF.

This clonotype was detected ten times or more. The chain recombines TRBV12-3 or TRBV12-4 with TRBJ2-4, with no clear D. The CDR3 runs 15 residues. The V gene lost 7 bases and the J gene lost 4 bases, with 17 bases spanning the gap. For the CDR3, the DNA is TGTGCCAGCACTCCCGGCCTAGGGCGAAAAAACATTCAGTACTTC. Translated, it gives CASTPGLGRKNIQYF.

The CDR3 reads CASSRRDYTDTQYF. DNA of the CDR3: TGTGCCAGCAGCCGCAGGGACTACACAGATACGCAGTATTTT. The chain couples TRBV7-2 to TRBJ2-3, with 7 positions matching TRBD2. The CDR3 is made up of 14 amino acids. V lost 5 bases to trimming and J lost 2 bases; unmatched junction nucleotides: 4. The germline CDR1 and CDR2 sequences are SGHTA and FQGNSA.

This chain uses TRBV10-2 with TRBJ1-4; D not certain. The germline CDR1 and CDR2 sequences are WSHSY and SAAADI. CDR3 length equals 14 residues. Between the trimmed V and J ends, which lost 4 bases and 3 bases, there was a span of 9 bases. CDR3 DNA: TGCGCCAGCAGTGCCTTGGAGGCTAATGAAAAACTGTTTTTT. Its protein product is CASSALEANEKLFF.

CDR3 DNA: TGTGCCAGCAGTTTAGCGGGCGGGAGTCAAACAGATACGCAGTATTTT. Protein product: CASSLAGGSQTDTQYF. The V call is TRBV12-3 or TRBV12-4, the J call TRBJ2-3; 7 positions agree with TRBD2. The CDR3 spans 16 residues. Trimming removed 0 bases from V and 3 bases from J; junction bases left unmatched: 6.

This clonotype appeared a few times. This chain joins TRBV6-2 or TRBV6-3 and TRBJ1-2; 7 bases match TRBD1. This CDR3 spans 13 amino acids. The germline gives CDR1 MNHEY, CDR2 SVGEGT. J was trimmed by 7 bases and V by 5 bases; bases with no gene match: 7. CDR3 DNA: TGTGCCAGCAGTCCAAACAGGGGCCGTGGCTACACCTTC. It codes for CASSPNRGRGYTF.

The V gene is TRBV11-2, the J gene TRBJ2-5, with D possibly matching TRBD1 (5 bases). Trimming stripped 2 bases from V and 0 bases from J, with 16 bases between. The CDR3 runs 17 residues. Germline CDR1 reads SGHAT; CDR2 reads FQNNGV. In nucleotides, the CDR3 is TGTGCCAGCAGCTTAAGGGCCCAGGGCGTGTACCAAGAGACCCAGTACTTC. Its translation is CASSLRAQGVYQETQYF.

The V and J genes are TRBV3-1 and TRBJ2-3; 10 bases match TRBD2. Germline trimming cut 0 bases from V and 2 bases from J; bases unmatched to any gene: 8. Germline V gene data show CDR1 as LGHDT and CDR2 as YNNKEL (reference sequence). The CDR3 totals 18 residues. CDR3 protein: CASSQDKPGLATTDTQYF. CDR3 bases: TGTGCCAGCAGCCAAGATAAGCCGGGACTAGCGACCACAGATACGCAGTATTTT.

This clonotype turned up a few times. V usage is TRBV7-2 and J usage is TRBJ1-4; possibly TRBD1 for D (5 bases). V was clipped by 8 bases and J by 8 bases, with 18 bases between them. Per germline, CDR1 SGHTA and CDR2 FQGNSA. The length of the CDR3 is 14 residues. The CDR3 nucleotides are TGTGCCAGCCGCCATGGGGGATTTGGGGAAAAACTGTTTTTT. This encodes CASRHGGFGEKLFF.

The rearrangement uses TRBV5-6 and TRBJ1-4; D gene ambiguous. The germline gives CDR1 SGHDT, CDR2 YYEEEE. V was trimmed by 4 bases and J by 8 bases, leaving 15 bases between them. The CDR3 spans 14 residues. This CDR3 reads CASSRSAGWEKLFF. CDR3 coding DNA: TGTGCCAGCAGCCGTTCTGCGGGGTGGGAAAAACTGTTTTTT.

The chain carries TRBV7-2 and TRBJ2-7; perhaps TRBD1 as D (5 bases). V was pared by 5 bases and J by 0 bases, with 14 bases between. This CDR3 spans 15 amino acids. Germline V CDR1 and CDR2: SGHTA, FQGNSA. The CDR3 spells CASSRVGASSYEQYF. The CDR3 DNA reads TGTGCCAGCAGCCGCGTTGGGGCGAGCTCCTACGAGCAGTACTTC.

In this sample, this clonotype turned up a few times. The V call is TRBV20-1, the J call TRBJ2-1, with no clear D. The CDR3 loop spans 13 amino acids. CDR1 and CDR2 from the germline V gene are DFQATT and SNEGSKA (reference sequence). Trimming took 0 bases from V and 9 from J, leaving 12 bases between them. The CDR3 loop reads CSARDPRNGEQFF. The CDR3 nucleotides read TGCAGTGCTAGAGATCCCAGGAACGGTGAGCAGTTCTTC.

About this clonotype: Sequence at one end of the junction differs from germline and may be a read error. The J gene is TRBJ2-1, the V gene TRBV27; D gene unclear. There are 13 residues in the CDR3. Germline V gene sequence: CDR1 MNHEY, CDR2 SMNVEV (reference sequence). CDR3 in DNA: TGTGCCGGCAGTTTATGGCGGTCCGATGAGCAGTTCTTC. This translates into CAGSLWRSDEQFF.

Concerning this clonotype itself: Compared with germline, one end of the junction differs, possibly owing to a read error. The chain employs TRBV5-8 and TRBJ2-2; D is perhaps TRBD1 or TRBD2 (5 bases each). Germline V gene lookup returns CDR1 SGHTS and CDR2 YDEGEE. The CDR3 is 14 residues long. The CDR3 loop is CASSSRQWTGELFF. The CDR3 coding sequence is TGTGCCAGCAGCTCAAGACAGTGGACTGGGGAGTTGTTTTTT.

This clonotype has a handful of counts. The chain is built from TRBV5-1 and TRBJ1-1; unclear D gene. In germline, CDR1 is SGHRS, CDR2 YFSETQ. V lost 0 bases, J lost 0 bases, and 6 bases lay in between. This CDR3 has 14 residues. The CDR3 sequence is CASSLEDMNTEAFF. In DNA, the CDR3 is TGCGCCAGCAGCTTGGAAGATATGAACACTGAAGCTTTCTTT.

This chain joins TRBV6-2 or TRBV6-3 and TRBJ2-7, with 7 bases identical to TRBD1. The length of the CDR3 is 15 residues. Unmatched junction bases numbered 9, after V lost 7 bases and J lost 0 bases. CDR1 is MNHEY, CDR2 SVGEGT, per germline. The CDR3 DNA reads as TGTGCCAGCAAAACTTTGGACAGGAGCTCCTACGAGCAGTACTTC. Translated, it gives CASKTLDRSSYEQYF.

In its sample, this clonotype was seen many times. This chain joins TRBV29-1 and TRBJ1-2; the D gene is possibly TRBD1 (5 bases). The CDR3 covers 13 residues. Deletions cut 8 bases from V and 4 bases from J, with 17 bases between. Germline CDR1 is SQVTM and CDR2 is ANQGSEA. This chain's CDR3 is CSYSYRGPYGYTF. CDR3 coding DNA: TGCAGCTACAGTTATAGGGGACCCTATGGCTACACCTTC. Full variable domain (rest looked up from reference TRBV29-1 and TRBJ1-2): SAVISQKPSRDICQRGTSLTIQCQVDSQVTMMFWYRQQPGQSLTLIATANQGSEATYESGFVIDKFPISRPNLTFSTLTVSNMSPEDSSIYLCSYSYRGPYGYTFGSGTRLTVV.

The rearrangement links TRBV14 to TRBJ2-1; D remains ambiguous. V was cut by 1 base and J by 8 bases, with 6 bases left in between. The CDR3 has 12 amino acids. The germline gives CDR1 SGHDN, CDR2 FVKESK. The CDR3 nucleotides are TGTGCCAGCAGCCAAGTCTTTCATGAGCAGTTCTTC. Translated: CASSQVFHEQFF.

The chain couples TRBV20-1 to TRBJ2-3, with D possibly matching TRBD2 (6 bases). This CDR3 has 14 residues. Germline CDR1 and CDR2: DFQATT and SNEGSKA (reference sequence). The germline V and J ends were trimmed by 1 base and 3 bases, with 11 bases remaining between them. This CDR3 is CSARGASVTDTQYF. CDR3 sequence (DNA): TGCAGTGCTAGAGGGGCTAGCGTTACAGATACGCAGTATTTT.

This clonotype has a handful of counts. This chain connects TRBV7-3 to TRBJ2-3; no definite D call. CDR1 and CDR2 (germline): SGHTA, FQGTGA. V lost 5 bases, J lost 4 bases, and 10 bases lay in between. CDR3 length: 13 residues. CDR3 loop: CASSTSFSDTQYF. In DNA form, the CDR3 reads TGTGCCAGCAGCACCTCTTTTTCAGATACGCAGTATTTT.

The chain has TRBV5-1 and TRBJ2-5; D ambiguous. The V end was cut by 0 bases, the J end by 3 bases, with 18 bases between. Looked up from germline, CDR1 is SGHRS and CDR2 is YFSETQ. The CDR3 is made up of 17 amino acids. The CDR3 sequence: CASSLAGASLRKETQYF. CDR3 nucleotides: TGCGCCAGCAGCTTGGCAGGAGCTAGTTTACGGAAAGAGACCCAGTACTTC.

The sample holds many counts of this clonotype. The chain joins TRBV7-2 to TRBJ2-5; D ambiguous. Trimming cost V 4 bases and J 3 bases, with 18 bases left between them. The CDR3 sequence is 16 residues long. Germline V gives CDR1 SGHTA, CDR2 FQGNSA. The DNA for the CDR3 is TGTGCCAGCAGCTCCATCCGACCGGGCGCCGAAGAGACCCAGTACTTC. Amino acid sequence: CASSSIRPGAEETQYF.

This clonotype was seen a few times. The genes are TRBV6-6 and TRBJ1-4, with TRBD1 matching over 7 bases. The CDR3 loop spans 14 amino acids. The J segment lost 8 bases and the V segment lost 11 bases, leaving 14 bases of the junction unmatched. Per the germline V gene, CDR1 is MNHNY and CDR2 is SVGAGI (reference sequence). CDR3 region: CAVGRYRGGEKLFF. The CDR3 DNA reads as TGTGCCGTGGGGCGGTACAGGGGCGGAGAAAAACTGTTTTTT.

This clonotype was observed at least ten times. The genes are TRBV12-3 or TRBV12-4 and TRBJ2-7; D may correspond to TRBD1 or TRBD2 (5 bases each). This CDR3 has 12 amino acids. V was clipped by 3 bases and J by 6 bases, with 9 bases between them. CDR3 in amino acids: CASSFPGTEQYF. DNA of the CDR3: TGTGCCAGCAGTTTTCCAGGGACCGAGCAGTACTTC.